What follows describes a single TCR beta chain. Its target is unknown. This sample was included in a study of Ad26.COV2.S vaccination and SARS-CoV-2 variants. Study results and caveats: Possibly, TCR breadth and depth analyses underestimated total T cell responses.

TCRdb keeps only in-frame clones here, not all; method: immunoSEQ multiplex PCR. Of about 390,000 clones in the sample, 80% to 90% are singletons; the top ten hold roughly 3.5%. Treatment given: 15 to 20 received Ad26.COV2.S at low or high dose, single or two shots; several received placebo; per-sample allocation not given. Vaccine and placebo recipients were sampled on day 63 after the first injection. Germline CDR1 is SNHLY and CDR2 is FYNNEI. This CDR3 spans 11 amino acids. V shed 5 bases and J shed 5 bases, with 6 bases lying between them. This TCR derives from a person aged 18-65 years who received the Ad26.COV2.S COVID-19 vaccine or a placebo. The chain has TRBV2 and TRBJ1-2, with D unclear. The sequencing used peripheral blood, collected in a trial of Ad26.COV2.S vaccine versus placebo. Written as DNA, the CDR3 is TGTGCCAGCAGTTCGGATTATGGCTACACCTTC. This sequence encodes CASSSDYGYTF.